The entry below gives a single TCR beta chain sequence along with its context. The method was immunoSEQ multiplex PCR; TCRdb's version includes in-frame clones alone and lacks a portion of them. The sample yields around 130,000 clones, roughly 88% seen once. The data are from a study of control samples from healthy donors and cancer patients. From germline, CDR1 is SGHAT and CDR2 FQNNGV. The CDR3 extends over 15 amino acids. Trimming left V 5 bases short and J 7 bases short, with 20 bases between. Source material: blood. The J gene is TRBJ1-1, the V gene TRBV11-2; D is unresolved. The clonotype originates from a man aged 45-65 years in good health. CDR3 nucleotide sequence: TGTGCCAGCAGCAGAGACTACACTCATTTTAATGAAGCTTTCTTT. This gives the protein CASSRDYTHFNEAFF.